This T cell receptor beta chain was profiled in a study of shared clonotypes between healthy human individuals. Per the germline V gene, CDR1 is MDHEN and CDR2 is SYDVKM. This CDR3 has 14 residues. As defined, naive CD8 cells were CD45RO-negative and positively selected for CCR7, with terminally differentiated effector memory CD45RA+ cells excluded. Nashville, Tennessee was home to all donors, who were Caucasian adults. Sequencing used immunoSEQ multiplex PCR; TCRdb keeps in-frame clones, though not all of them. Found here are 500,000 to 700,000 clones, approximately 95% of them singletons; the top ten hold over 0.1%. Study-wide results and caveats: When naive CD4 clonotypes were compared across a handful of donors, around 4.6% were shared.

Note on this clone: Its specificity is not known.

This TCR was sampled from a woman in her thirties in good health. The chain recombines TRBV28 with TRBJ2-5, with 9 positions matching TRBD1. The DNA matches TRBJ2-7 better at its end, which makes the J call doubtful. Sequenced input: naive CD8+ T cells sorted from blood. DNA of the CDR3: TGTGCCAGCAGCCCCGGGACAGGGAGCTACGAGCAGTACTTC. Translating it yields CASSPGTGSYEQYF.